A single sample is the source of the 25 T cell receptor beta chains below, sequenced in a study of cytomegalovirus exposure and HLA in healthy donors. This PCR relied on a set of 60 Vbeta primers and 13 Jbeta primers. Here immunoSEQ multiplex PCR was the method, and the copy in TCRdb shows in-frame clones only, minus some. The data contain roughly 150,000 clones, roughly 85% of them singletons. Sequenced input: PBMCs. All receptors derive from a boy under 10 years old in good health and CMV-seronegative.

J is TRBJ1-2 and V is TRBV21-1; TRBD1, as called in the table, went unchecked against the DNA. TRBV21-1 is labeled a pseudogene. The CDR3 contains 14 residues. DNA of the CDR3: TGTGCCAGCAGTCTCTACGAAAGGGGCTGTGGCTACACCTTC. It is translated as CASSLYERGCGYTF.

The chain carries TRBV7-9 and TRBJ1-2; 11 bases align to TRBD1. This CDR3 is built from 14 residues. Germline V gives CDR1 SEHNR, CDR2 FQNEAQ (reference sequence). V lost 5 bases, J lost 3 bases, and 2 bases stayed unmatched. CDR3 in DNA: TGTGCCAGCAGCATGGGACAGGGGGACTATGGCTACACCTTC. Translated: CASSMGQGDYGYTF.

The chain couples TRBV4-1 to TRBJ1-5; D is perhaps TRBD1 (5 bases). In germline, CDR1 is MGHRA, CDR2 YSYEKL. V lost 0 bases and J 5 bases, leaving 8 bases between the germline ends. The CDR3 loop spans 14 amino acids. CDR3 sequence reads: CASSQDTGDQPQHF. The CDR3 DNA reads TGCGCCAGCAGCCAAGATACGGGGGATCAGCCCCAGCATTTT.

The chain is built from TRBV30 and TRBJ1-3, with 8 bases that match TRBD1. Germline loops: CDR1 GTSNPN, CDR2 SVGIG (reference sequence). The CDR3 length is 13 residues. Trimming took 3 bases from V and 8 from J; bases not matched to a gene: 6. CDR3 amino acids: CAWRTGVRDTIYF. CDR3 DNA sequence: TGTGCCTGGAGGACAGGGGTTAGGGACACCATATATTTT. The entire variable domain, with the rest obtained from reference TRBV30 and TRBJ1-3, is as follows: SQTIHQWPATLVQPVGSPLSLECTVEGTSNPNLYWYRQAAGRGLQLLFYSVGIGQISSEVPQNLSASRPQDRQFILSSKKLLLSDSGFYLCAWRTGVRDTIYFGEGSWLTVV.

The chain employs TRBV11-2 and TRBJ2-1; the D gene is possibly TRBD2 (6 bases). The V gene lost 10 bases and the J gene lost 7 bases, with 23 bases spanning the gap. CDR3 length: 15 residues. Germline CDR1 reads SGHAT; CDR2 reads FQNNGV. DNA for the CDR3: TGTGCCACTGCCCGGCGGCTCGGGGGTATGAATGAGCAGTTCTTC. It yields the protein CATARRLGGMNEQFF. Full variable domain (missing parts from reference TRBV11-2 and TRBJ2-1): EAGVAQSPRYKIIEKRQSVAFWCNPISGHATLYWYQQILGQGPKLLIQFQNNGVVDDSQLPKDRFSAERLKGVDSTLKIQPAKLEDSAVYLCATARRLGGMNEQFFGPGTRLTVL.

V is TRBV7-5 and J is TRBJ2-7; the table assigns TRBD1, which was not confirmed against the DNA. TRBV7-5 is a pseudogene locus. This CDR3 contains 11 residues. CDR3: CVRSGQSQQYV. DNA for the CDR3: TGTGTCAGGAGCGGACAGTCGCAGCAGTACGTC.

V is TRBV6-1 and J is TRBJ2-1, with 13 nucleotides matching TRBD2. CDR3 size: 15 residues. The J segment lost 8 bases and the V segment lost 2 bases, leaving 3 bases of the junction unmatched. Germline values: CDR1 MNHNS, CDR2 SASEGT. The CDR3 region is CASSELLAGGDEQFF. In nucleotides, the CDR3 is TGTGCCAGCAGTGAACTACTAGCGGGAGGGGATGAGCAGTTCTTC.

The V gene is TRBV9, the J gene TRBJ2-3; D perhaps matches TRBD1 (6 bases). The CDR3 sequence is 12 residues long. Trimming shortened V by 4 bases and J by 6 bases, and 9 bases separated the two germline ends. CDR1 is SGDLS, CDR2 YYNGEE, per germline. The CDR3 sequence is CASSKGVDTQYF. CDR3 coding DNA: TGTGCCAGCAGCAAGGGGGTTGATACGCAGTATTTT. The entire variable domain, with the rest obtained from reference TRBV9 and TRBJ2-3, is as follows: DSGVTQTPKHLITATGQRVTLRCSPRSGDLSVYWYQQSLDQGLQFLIQYYNGEERAKGNILERFSAQQFPDLHSELNLSSLELGDSALYFCASSKGVDTQYFGPGTRLTVL.

This rearrangement joins TRBV5-1 to TRBJ2-5; 13 bases agree with TRBD2. After removal of 2 bases from V and 3 bases from J, the junction contained 7 bases not matched to a gene. The germline CDR1 and CDR2 sequences are SGHRS and YFSETQ. CDR3 length: 17 residues. CDR3 in amino acids: CASSFRLAGGAEETQYF. In nucleotides, the CDR3 is TGCGCCAGCAGCTTTAGACTAGCGGGAGGAGCGGAAGAGACCCAGTACTTC.

This clone was detected once. The chain has TRBV5-1 and TRBJ1-5; the D gene is possibly TRBD1 (6 bases). The length of the CDR3 is 14 residues. CDR1 is SGHRS and CDR2 is YFSETQ in the germline V gene. Trimming stripped 0 bases from V and 6 bases from J, with 10 bases between. Here the CDR3 DNA reads TGCGCCAGCAGCTTGGATGGGGGCCCTCAGCCCCAGCATTTT. It codes for CASSLDGGPQPQHF.

The rearrangement links TRBV18 to TRBJ2-6; possible D gene TRBD1, 7 bases. Germline lookup yields CDR1 KGHSH and CDR2 LQKENI. Deletions cut 4 bases from V and 2 bases from J, with 12 bases between. This CDR3 spans 16 amino acids. The CDR3 DNA reads as TGTGCCAGCTCACAAGGCAGGGGGGCTGGGGCCAACGTCCTGACTTTC. Amino acid sequence: CASSQGRGAGANVLTF.

The chain uses TRBV2 and TRBJ1-6; D gene unclear. V was pared by 6 bases and J by 5 bases, with 5 bases between. CDR1 is SNHLY, CDR2 FYNNEI, per germline. The CDR3 has 12 amino acids. The CDR3 DNA is TGTGCCAGCAGCCTACATAATTCACCCCTCCACTTT. Translation: CASSLHNSPLHF.

The chain carries TRBV5-5 and TRBJ2-7; 11 nucleotides align to TRBD2. Germline V gene data show CDR1 as SGHKS and CDR2 as YYEKEE (reference sequence). CDR3 length: 14 amino acids. Losses at the gene ends were 4 bases for V and 4 bases for J; bases not matched to a gene: 4. CDR3 nucleotides: TGTGCCAGCAGCCCGGGACTAGCGGCATACGAGCAGTACTTC. Its protein is CASSPGLAAYEQYF. The whole variable domain, filled in from reference TRBV5-5 and TRBJ2-7, reads DAGVTQSPTHLIKTRGQQVTLRCSPISGHKSVSWYQQVLGQGPQFIFQYYEKEERGRGNFPDRFSARQFPNYSSELNVNALLLGDSALYLCASSPGLAAYEQYFGPGTRLTVT.

The chain has TRBV10-3 and TRBJ2-7, with TRBD2 matching 13 bases. CDR1 is ENHRY, CDR2 SYGVKD, per germline. Trimming removed 4 bases from V and 3 bases from J; junction bases left unmatched: 3. CDR3 size: 15 residues. CDR3: CAISGTSGSNYEQYF. Written as DNA, the CDR3 is TGTGCCATCAGTGGGACTAGCGGGAGCAACTACGAGCAGTACTTC.

This clone was seen a few times. This chain joins TRBV30 and TRBJ2-7; tentatively, D is TRBD2 (5 bases). Germline lookup yields CDR1 GTSNPN and CDR2 SVGIG (reference sequence). The CDR3 totals 14 residues. V was shortened by 0 bases and J by 3 bases, with 12 bases between the two germline ends. The CDR3 DNA follows: TGTGCCTGGAGTGTAGCGGCAGCGTACTACGAGCAGTACGTC. This sequence encodes CAWSVAAAYYEQYV.

The chain couples TRBV13 to TRBJ2-3; 12 bases line up with TRBD2. After removal of 3 bases from V and 5 bases from J, the junction contained 6 bases not matched to a gene. Germline V gene data show CDR1 as PRHDT and CDR2 as FYEKMQ (reference sequence). The CDR3 loop spans 16 amino acids. The CDR3 nucleotides read TGTGCCAGCAGCTTTATCCGACTAGCGGGGGAAGATACGCAGTATTTT. Translated: CASSFIRLAGEDTQYF. Supplemented by reference TRBV13 and TRBJ2-3, the full variable domain reads AAGVIQSPRHLIKEKRETATLKCYPIPRHDTVYWYQQGPGQDPQFLISFYEKMQSDKGSIPDRFSAQQFSDYHSELNMSSLELGDSALYFCASSFIRLAGEDTQYFGPGTRLTVL.

This chain connects TRBV5-6 to TRBJ1-5; D uncertain. Trimming shortened V by 4 bases and J by 2 bases, and 7 bases separated the two germline ends. Looked up from germline, CDR1 is SGHDT and CDR2 is YYEEEE. This CDR3 contains 13 residues. This CDR3 is CASSSGGNQPQHF. The CDR3 DNA reads TGTGCCAGCAGCAGCGGGGGCAATCAGCCCCAGCATTTT.

The V and J genes are TRBV5-4 and TRBJ1-4; a possible D gene is TRBD1 (5 bases). This CDR3 spans 15 amino acids. V was shortened by 4 bases and J by 8 bases, with 18 bases between the two germline ends. The germline V gene has CDR1 SGHNT and CDR2 YYREEE (reference sequence). The CDR3 here is CASSRRRQGGEKLFF. DNA of the CDR3: TGTGCCAGCAGCCGGAGGCGGCAGGGAGGGGAAAAACTGTTTTTT.

The CDR3 region has the DNA TGCGCCAGCAGCCAAGTGGCGGGGGTCACCTACGAGCAGTACTTC. This gives the protein CASSQVAGVTYEQYF. V gene TRBV4-1 combines with J gene TRBJ2-7; TRBD2 agrees at 7 bases. The length of the CDR3 is 15 residues. In germline, CDR1 is MGHRA, CDR2 YSYEKL. Trimming removed 1 base from V and 2 bases from J; junction bases left unmatched: 5.

This clone appeared once. The chain couples TRBV28 to TRBJ2-2; a possible D gene is TRBD1 (5 bases). This CDR3 contains 15 residues. The germline V and J ends were trimmed by 6 bases and 6 bases, with 17 bases remaining between them. In germline, CDR1 is MDHEN, CDR2 SYDVKM. In nucleotides, the CDR3 is TGTGCCAGCAGCCGTTTTGGGGCCAGGGCCGGGGAGCTGTTTTTT. Its protein is CASSRFGARAGELFF.

V is TRBV30 and J is TRBJ1-6, with TRBD1 identical over 8 bases. The germline V gene encodes CDR1 GTSNPN and CDR2 SVGIG (reference sequence). The ends lost 4 bases at V and 7 bases at J; junction bases unmatched: 3. This CDR3 has 13 residues. In DNA, the CDR3 is TGTGCCTGGACGGCAGGGGGCAATTCACCCCTCCACTTT. Translating it yields CAWTAGGNSPLHF.

CDR3 in amino acids: CASSLRGDRGAQETQYF. The CDR3 DNA reads as TGTGCCAGCAGCCTCCGCGGGGACAGGGGGGCCCAAGAGACCCAGTACTTC. J is TRBJ2-5 and V is TRBV16, with 11 nucleotides matching TRBD1. CDR3 size: 17 residues. The junction had 8 bases not matched to a gene; V was cut back by 4 bases and J by 1 base. Germline CDR1 and CDR2: KGHSY and FQNENV.

The chain employs TRBV15 and TRBJ2-1, with a weak D call TRBD1 (6 bases). V shed 4 bases and J shed 5 bases, with 12 bases lying between them. Germline CDR1 is LNHNV and CDR2 is YYDKDF (reference sequence). There are 14 residues in the CDR3. The CDR3 DNA reads as TGTGCCACCAGCACAGGACAGAGTAACAATGAGCAGTTCTTC. Translated: CATSTGQSNNEQFF. Together with reference TRBV15 and TRBJ2-1, the CDR3 gives the full variable domain: DAMVIQNPRYQVTQFGKPVTLSCSQTLNHNVMYWYQQKSSQAPKLLFHYYDKDFNNEADTPDNFQSRRPNTSFCFLDIRSPGLGDTAMYLCATSTGQSNNEQFFGPGTRLTVL.

This rearrangement joins TRBV6-5 to TRBJ1-5; D is undetermined. Deletions cut 6 bases from V and 0 bases from J, with 9 bases between. Germline V gene sequence: CDR1 MNHEY, CDR2 SVGAGI. This CDR3 has 14 amino acids. The CDR3 sequence: CASRGRYSNQPQHF. The CDR3 DNA follows: TGTGCCAGCAGAGGGAGATATAGCAATCAGCCCCAGCATTTT.

This clone was counted a single time. V gene TRBV19 combines with J gene TRBJ2-2; the D gene is possibly TRBD2 (5 bases). Trimming took 3 bases from V and 2 from J, leaving 10 bases between them. The germline V gene has CDR1 LNHDA and CDR2 SQIVND (reference sequence). This CDR3 comprises 15 residues. The CDR3 loop reads CASSISWTNTGELFF. CDR3 nucleotides: TGTGCCAGTAGTATTTCCTGGACTAACACCGGGGAGCTGTTTTTT. The full variable domain, with the rest looked up from reference TRBV19 and TRBJ2-2, is DGGITQSPKYLFRKEGQNVTLSCEQNLNHDAMYWYRQDPGQGLRLIYYSQIVNDFQKGDIAEGYSVSREKKESFPLTVTSAQKNPTAFYLCASSISWTNTGELFFGEGSRLTVL.